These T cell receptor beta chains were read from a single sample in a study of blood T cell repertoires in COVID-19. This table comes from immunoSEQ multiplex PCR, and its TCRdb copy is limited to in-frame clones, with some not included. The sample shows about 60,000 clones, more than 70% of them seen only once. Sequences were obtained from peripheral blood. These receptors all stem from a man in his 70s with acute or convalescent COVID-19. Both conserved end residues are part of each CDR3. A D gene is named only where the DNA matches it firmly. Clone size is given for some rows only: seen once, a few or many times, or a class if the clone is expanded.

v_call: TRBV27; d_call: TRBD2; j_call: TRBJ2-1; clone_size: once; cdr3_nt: TGTGCCAGCAGTTTATCGGGAGCGGGGTACTACAATGAGCAGTTCTTC; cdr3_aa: CASSLSGAGYYNEQFF
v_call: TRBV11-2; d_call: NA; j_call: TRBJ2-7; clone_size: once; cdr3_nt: TGTGCCAGCACAGGGGCGATGGTTCTTTACGAGCAGTACTTC; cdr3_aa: CASTGAMVLYEQYF
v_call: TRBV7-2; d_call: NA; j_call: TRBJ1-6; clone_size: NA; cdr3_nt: TGTGCCAGCAGCTTAAATAATCCCTCTAGGTCACCCCTCCACTTT; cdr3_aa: CASSLNNPSRSPLHF
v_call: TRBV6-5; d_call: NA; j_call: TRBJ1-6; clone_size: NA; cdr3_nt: TGTGCCAGCAGTAATAGCTTCTATAATTCACCCCTCCACTTT; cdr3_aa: CASSNSFYNSPLHF
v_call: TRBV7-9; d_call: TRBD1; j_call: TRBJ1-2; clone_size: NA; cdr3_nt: TGTGCCAGCAGCGGGGACAGTCACTATGGCTACACCTTC; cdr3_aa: CASSGDSHYGYTF
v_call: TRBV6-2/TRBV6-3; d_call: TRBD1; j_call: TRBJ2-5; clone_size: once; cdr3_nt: TGTGCCAGCAGTTACGGGACAGGGAGAGAGACCCAGTACTTC; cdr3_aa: CASSYGTGRETQYF
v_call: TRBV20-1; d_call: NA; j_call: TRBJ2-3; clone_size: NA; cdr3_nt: TGCAGTGCTAGTTCTCAGGCTAGCGGCACAGATACGCAGTATTTT; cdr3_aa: CSASSQASGTDTQYF
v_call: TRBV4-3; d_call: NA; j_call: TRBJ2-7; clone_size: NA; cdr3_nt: TGCGCCAGCAGCCTCCGGGGGGCGAGCTCCTACGAGCAGTACTTC; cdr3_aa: CASSLRGASSYEQYF
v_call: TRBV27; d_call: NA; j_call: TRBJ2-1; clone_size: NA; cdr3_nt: TGTGCCAGCAGTTTCGTAGGGGGAGGGAATGAGCAGTTCTTC; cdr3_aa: CASSFVGGGNEQFF
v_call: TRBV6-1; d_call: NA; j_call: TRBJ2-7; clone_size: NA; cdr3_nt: TGTGCCAGCAGTGCCGAAGGAGGGGGGGCGAGGCCCGAGCAGTACTTC; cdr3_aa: CASSAEGGGARPEQYF
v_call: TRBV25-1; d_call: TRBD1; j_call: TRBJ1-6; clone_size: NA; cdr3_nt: TGTGCCAGCAAGGTGGGACAGGGAGAGAATTCACCCCTCCACTTT; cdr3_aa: CASKVGQGENSPLHF
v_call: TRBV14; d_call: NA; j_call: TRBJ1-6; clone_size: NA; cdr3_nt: TGTGCCAGCAGCCAAGAGCGGTTTAATTCACCCCTCCACTTT; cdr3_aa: CASSQERFNSPLHF
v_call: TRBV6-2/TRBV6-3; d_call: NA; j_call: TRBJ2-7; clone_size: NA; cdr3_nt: TGTGCCAGCAGCCCAGGGAGCTACGAGCAGTACTTC; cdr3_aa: CASSPGSYEQYF
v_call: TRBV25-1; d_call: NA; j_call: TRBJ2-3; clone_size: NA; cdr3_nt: TGTGCCAGCAGTGGAGCGGGTAGCACAGATACGCAGTATTTT; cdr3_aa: CASSGAGSTDTQYF
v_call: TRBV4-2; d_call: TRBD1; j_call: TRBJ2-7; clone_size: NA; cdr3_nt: TGTGCCAGCAGCCAATCCCTAGACAGGGCCCCCTACGAGCAGTACTTC; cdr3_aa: CASSQSLDRAPYEQYF
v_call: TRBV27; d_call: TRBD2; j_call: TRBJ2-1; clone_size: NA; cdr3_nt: TGTGCCAGCAGTTTATCAAATGGACTAGCGGGGTATAATGAGCAGTTCTTC; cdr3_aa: CASSLSNGLAGYNEQFF
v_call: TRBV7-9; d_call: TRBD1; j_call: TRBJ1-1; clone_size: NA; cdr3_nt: TGTGCCAGCAGCTCTACAGGGGGGAACACTGAAGCTTTCTTT; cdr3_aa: CASSSTGGNTEAFF
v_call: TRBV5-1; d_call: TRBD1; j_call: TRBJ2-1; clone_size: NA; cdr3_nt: TGCGCCAGCAGCTTGGTAGGGACAGGGGGGTCCAATGAGCAGTTCTTC; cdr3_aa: CASSLVGTGGSNEQFF
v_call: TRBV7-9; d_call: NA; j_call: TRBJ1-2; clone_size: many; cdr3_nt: TGTGCCAGCAGGGACGGACTAGACTATGGCTACACCTTC; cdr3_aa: CASRDGLDYGYTF
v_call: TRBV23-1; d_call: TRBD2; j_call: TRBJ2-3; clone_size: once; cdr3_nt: TGCGCCAGCAGCCGTTATCGGCTAGCGGGGCCAGATACGCAGTATTTT; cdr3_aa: CASSRYRLAGPDTQYF
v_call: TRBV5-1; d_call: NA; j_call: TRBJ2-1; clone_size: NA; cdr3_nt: TGCGCCAGCAGCTACAGAATCCAGCCGGGGGAGCAGTTCTTC; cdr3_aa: CASSYRIQPGEQFF
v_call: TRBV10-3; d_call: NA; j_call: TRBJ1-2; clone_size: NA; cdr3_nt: TGTGCCACCCGACTCAACGGCTATGGCTACACCTTC; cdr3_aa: CATRLNGYGYTF
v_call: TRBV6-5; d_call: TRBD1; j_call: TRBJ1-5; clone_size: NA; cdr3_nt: TGTGCCAGCAGTTCTCAAGGGGGCCTCAATCAGCCCCAGCATTTT; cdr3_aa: CASSSQGGLNQPQHF
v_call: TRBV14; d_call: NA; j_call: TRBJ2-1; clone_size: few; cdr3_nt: TGTGCCAGCAGCCCCCGAATTGCGGGTACTGAGCAGTTCTTC; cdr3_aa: CASSPRIAGTEQFF
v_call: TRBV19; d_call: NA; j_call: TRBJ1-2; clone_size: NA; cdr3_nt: TGTGCCAGCCTCGGGGGTGCGAACTATGGCTACACCTTC; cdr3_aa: CASLGGANYGYTF
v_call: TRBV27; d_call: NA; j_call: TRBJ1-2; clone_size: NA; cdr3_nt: TGTGCCAGCAGTTTCCTGGGGGCGTATGGCTACACCTTC; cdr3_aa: CASSFLGAYGYTF
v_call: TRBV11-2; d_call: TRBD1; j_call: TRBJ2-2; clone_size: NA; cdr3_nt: TGTGCCAGCGCGATAGCTCCCGACAGGGTTACGAACACCGGGGAGCTGTTTTTT; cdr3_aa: CASAIAPDRVTNTGELFF
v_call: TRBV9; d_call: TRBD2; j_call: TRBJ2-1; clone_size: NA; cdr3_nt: TGTGCCAGCAGCCAAAGCGGGGGGGCAAACCAACAGTTCTTC; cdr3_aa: CASSQSGGANQQFF
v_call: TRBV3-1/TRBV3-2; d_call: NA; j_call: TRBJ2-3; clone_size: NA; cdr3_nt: TGTGCCAGCAGCCAAGACGGGATGCGGGCAGATACGCAGTATTTT; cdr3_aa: CASSQDGMRADTQYF
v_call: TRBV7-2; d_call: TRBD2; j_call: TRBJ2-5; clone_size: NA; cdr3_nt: TGTGCCAGCAGCCGCGGGGGGGCCTTGGAGACCCAGTACTTC; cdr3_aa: CASSRGGALETQYF
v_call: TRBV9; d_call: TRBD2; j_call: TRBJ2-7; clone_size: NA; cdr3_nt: TGTGCCAGCAGCCTTCGACTAGCGGGGGGTACTGGAGAGCAGTACTTC; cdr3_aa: CASSLRLAGGTGEQYF
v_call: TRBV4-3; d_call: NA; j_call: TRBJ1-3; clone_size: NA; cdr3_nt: TGCGCCAGCAGCCAAGGCAGGGGTAGATCTGGAAACACCATATATTTT; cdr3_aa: CASSQGRGRSGNTIYF
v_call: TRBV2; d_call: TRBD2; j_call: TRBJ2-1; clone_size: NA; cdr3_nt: TGTGCCAGCAGTTATAGCGGGATCACCTACAATGAGCAGTTCTTC; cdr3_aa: CASSYSGITYNEQFF
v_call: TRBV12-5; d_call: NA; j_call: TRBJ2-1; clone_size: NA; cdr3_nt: TGTGCTAGTGGTTCTCCCGAGTTTTTCAATGAGCAGTTCTTC; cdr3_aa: CASGSPEFFNEQFF
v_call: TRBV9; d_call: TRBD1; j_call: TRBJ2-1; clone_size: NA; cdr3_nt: TGTGCCAGCAGCGTATTACCGGGACAGGGTAGTAATGAGCAGTTCTTC; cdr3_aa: CASSVLPGQGSNEQFF
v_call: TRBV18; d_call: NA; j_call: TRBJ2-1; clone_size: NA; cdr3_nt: TGTGCCAGCTCACCAATACAGAGCTCCTACAATGAGCAGTTCTTC; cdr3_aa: CASSPIQSSYNEQFF
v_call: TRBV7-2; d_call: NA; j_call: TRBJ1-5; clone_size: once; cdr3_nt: TGTGCCAGCAGCTTCCTCGGTTTGCGCAATCAGCCCCAGCATTTT; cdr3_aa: CASSFLGLRNQPQHF
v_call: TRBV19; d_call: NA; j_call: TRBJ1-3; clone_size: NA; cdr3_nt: TGTGCCAGTAGTATAATTCAGGCCGGCTCTGGAAACACCATATATTTT; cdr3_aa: CASSIIQAGSGNTIYF
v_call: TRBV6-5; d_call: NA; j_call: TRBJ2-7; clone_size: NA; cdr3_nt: TGTGCCAGCAGTTACTCCACAGCGGTTAGCTCCTACGAGCAGTACTTC; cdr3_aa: CASSYSTAVSSYEQYF
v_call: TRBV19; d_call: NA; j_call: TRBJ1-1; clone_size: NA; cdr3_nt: TGTGCCAGTAGCACCATCGGGGTAGTCTCAGAAGCTTTCTTT; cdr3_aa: CASSTIGVVSEAFF
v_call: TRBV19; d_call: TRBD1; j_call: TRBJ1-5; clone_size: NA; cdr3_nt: TGTGCCAGTAAAACCCAAGGCGGGACAGGGGTGAGGCAGCCCCAGCATTTT; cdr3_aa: CASKTQGGTGVRQPQHF
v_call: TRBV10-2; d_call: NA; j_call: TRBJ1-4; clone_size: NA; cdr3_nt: TGCGCCAGCAGTGACCCGAGGTCCGCCGATAATGAAAAACTGTTTTTT; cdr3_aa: CASSDPRSADNEKLFF
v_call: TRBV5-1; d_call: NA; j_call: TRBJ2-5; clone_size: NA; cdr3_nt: TGCGCCAGCAGCTTGAACTGGGGGCCGGAGACCCAGTACTTC; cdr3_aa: CASSLNWGPETQYF
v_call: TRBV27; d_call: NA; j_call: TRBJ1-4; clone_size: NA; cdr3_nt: TGTGCCAGCAGCCCCACAGGTCTTACAACTAATGAAAAACTGTTTTTT; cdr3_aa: CASSPTGLTTNEKLFF
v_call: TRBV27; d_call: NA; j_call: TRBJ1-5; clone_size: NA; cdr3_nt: TGTGCCAGCAGCGGGCAGGGCTTTTCGTCTCAGCCCCAGCATTTT; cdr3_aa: CASSGQGFSSQPQHF
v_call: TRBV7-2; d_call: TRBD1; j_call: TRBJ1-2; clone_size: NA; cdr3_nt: TGTGCCAGCAGCCCATCCGGGACAGGCGTATATGGCTACACCTTC; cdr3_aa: CASSPSGTGVYGYTF
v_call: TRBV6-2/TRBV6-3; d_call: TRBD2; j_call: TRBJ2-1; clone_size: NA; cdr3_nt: TGTGCCAGCAGTTCCAAAGCGGGGGGCCGATCTTTATACAATGAGCAGTTCTTC; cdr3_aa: CASSSKAGGRSLYNEQFF
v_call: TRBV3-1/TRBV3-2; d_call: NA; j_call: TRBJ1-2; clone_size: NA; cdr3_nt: TGTGCCAGCAGCCTCAAGGGGGGGTCTCGGTATGGCTACACCTTC; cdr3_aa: CASSLKGGSRYGYTF